This record looks at one TCR beta chain sequence and its context. No cognate antigen has been identified for it. Per-base quality was not reported, and no clone a single base away is much larger than it. Deletion took 7 bases off V and 4 bases off J, with a span of 17 bases between the germline ends. There are 14 amino acids in the CDR3, from cysteine to phenylalanine inclusive. Only CDR3 DNA remains: 42 bases, in frame from the first base. Reading the germline V gene gives CDR1 SGHRS and CDR2 YFSETQ. Receptor amplification or capture employed RT-PCR. TCRdb lists the instrument as Illumina HiSeq 2500. Using fastp at Q25 and MiXCR, TCRdb reprocessed the public reads and kept productive beta chains. A single entry per CDR3 protein holds the most common genes and DNA from its merged rows. The sample has just over 300,000 distinct CDR3 sequences on record, 21% of them singletons. The ten most abundant clones make up 10% of the sample.

This sample was included in a study of response to subunit inactivated influenza vaccine (dated by TCRdb to the late 2010s). The study in broad terms: To follow how T cells responded to a trivalent subunit inactivated influenza vaccine, the researchers relied on deep quantitative profiling of the T cell receptor repertoire.

Broader findings and caveats from the paper: It was suggested by the authors that each seasonal influenza vaccination may recruit only a limited number of new T cells.

This sequence uses TRBV5-1 and TRBJ1-1; the D gene cannot be named for sure. This TCR was sampled from a man aged 50-75 years who received an inactivated influenza vaccine. Donor details come from another sample of the same person, matched by shared clones. The source material was PBMCs from blood, sampled approximately 20 months after vaccination. CDR3 reads: CASATSRSSTEAFF. The sequence in DNA is TGCGCCAGCGCAACCAGCCGGTCGAGCACTGAAGCTTTCTTT.